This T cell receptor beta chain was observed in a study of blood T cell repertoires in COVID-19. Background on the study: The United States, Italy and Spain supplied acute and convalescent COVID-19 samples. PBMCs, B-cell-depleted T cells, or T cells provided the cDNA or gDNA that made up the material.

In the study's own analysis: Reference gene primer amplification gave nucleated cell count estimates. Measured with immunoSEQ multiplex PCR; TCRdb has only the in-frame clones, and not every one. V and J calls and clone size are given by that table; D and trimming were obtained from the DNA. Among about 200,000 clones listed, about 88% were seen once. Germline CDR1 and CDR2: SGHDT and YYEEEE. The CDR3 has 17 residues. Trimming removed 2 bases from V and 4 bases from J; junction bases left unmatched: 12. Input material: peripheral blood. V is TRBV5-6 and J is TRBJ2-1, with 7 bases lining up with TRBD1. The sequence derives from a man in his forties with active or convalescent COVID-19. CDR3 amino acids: CASSFDPGTAGYNEQFF. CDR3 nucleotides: TGTGCCAGCAGCTTTGATCCCGGGACAGCAGGTTACAATGAGCAGTTCTTC.